One sample yielded the 24 T cell receptor beta chains listed below, sequenced in a study of T-cell reconstitution after alpha-beta-depleted transplantation in children. Preparation of the TCRbeta library used unique molecular identifiers. One entry per CDR3 protein, called by TCRdb with MiXCR from the PCR reads. The sample records approximately 1,000,000 distinct CDR3 sequences, about 29% being singletons. Specimen: PBMCs, mostly from graft donor cells, collected 360 days after TCRalphabeta/CD19-depleted stem cell transplant. These receptors were obtained from a boy under two years old who had a stem cell transplant for SCID, so the T cells may come from the graft donor.

This clonotype has at least ten counts. The V and J genes are TRBV29-1 and TRBJ2-7; 9 nucleotides agree with TRBD1. The CDR3 sequence is 12 residues long. The trim removed 5 bases at V and 3 bases at J, leaving 2 bases unmatched. CDR1 and CDR2 (germline): SQVTM, ANQGSEA. DNA of the CDR3: TGCAGCGTTCGGGACAGGGTCTACGAGCAGTACTTC. This codes for CSVRDRVYEQYF.

This clonotype was recorded at least ten times. This rearrangement joins TRBV10-3 to TRBJ2-2; 7 bases agree with TRBD1. CDR3 size: 13 residues. Per germline, CDR1 ENHRY and CDR2 SYGVKD. Trimming took 8 bases from V and 5 from J; bases not matched to a gene: 5. In DNA form, the CDR3 reads TGTGCCATCGGGACAGCTATTACCGGGGAGCTGTTTTTT. Translation gives CAIGTAITGELFF.

The V and J genes are TRBV11-2 and TRBJ2-4, with D perhaps being TRBD1 or TRBD2 (5 bases each). V dropped 2 bases and J dropped 1 base, with 18 bases sitting between them. The CDR3 runs to 18 residues. Germline V gene lookup returns CDR1 SGHAT and CDR2 FQNNGV. CDR3 sequence reads: CASSLSWGMRDAKNIQYF. CDR3 DNA: TGTGCCAGCAGCTTATCATGGGGGATGAGGGATGCCAAAAACATTCAGTACTTC.

The V and J genes are TRBV28 and TRBJ1-1; TRBD1 agrees at 7 bases. The CDR3 runs 19 residues. Losses at the gene ends were 1 base for V and 3 bases for J; bases not matched to a gene: 17. Germline V gene lookup returns CDR1 MDHEN and CDR2 SYDVKM. In nucleotides, the CDR3 is TGTGCCAGCAGTTTATATGTGGTTTTGAGACAGGGATTGGACACTGAAGCTTTCTTT. It yields the protein CASSLYVVLRQGLDTEAFF. The full variable domain, in which reference TRBV28 and TRBJ1-1 provide the parts outside the CDR3, is DVKVTQSSRYLVKRTGEKVFLECVQDMDHENMFWYRQDPGLGLRLIYFSYDVKMKEKGDIPEGYSVSREKKERFSLILESASTNQTSMYLCASSLYVVLRQGLDTEAFFGQGTRLTVV.

This clonotype occurred a few times. The chain uses TRBV27 and TRBJ2-3; 8 bases match TRBD2. The V gene's germline CDR1 is MNHEY and CDR2 SMNVEV (reference sequence). The CDR3 extends over 15 amino acids. Losses at the gene ends were 8 bases for V and 0 bases for J; bases not matched to a gene: 7. Here the CDR3 DNA reads TGTGCCAGCGGAATTAGCGGGGAAAGCACAGATACGCAGTATTTT. Residues: CASGISGESTDTQYF.

This clonotype was detected ten times or more. CDR3 sequence: CASSLEGIGELFF. The CDR3 bases are TGCGCCAGCAGCTTGGAGGGCATCGGGGAGCTGTTTTTT. The J gene is TRBJ2-2, the V gene TRBV5-1; D not certain. This CDR3 region has 13 residues. Germline values: CDR1 SGHRS, CDR2 YFSETQ. V shed 0 bases and J shed 7 bases, with 7 bases lying between them.

The chain uses TRBV5-1 and TRBJ1-6; D is undetermined. The CDR3 consists of 16 residues. CDR1 is SGHRS and CDR2 is YFSETQ in the germline V gene. Deletions cut 0 bases from V and 2 bases from J, with 9 bases between. The CDR3 spells CASSLGEATYNSPLHF. CDR3 sequence (DNA): TGCGCCAGCAGCTTGGGGGAGGCGACCTATAATTCACCCCTCCACTTT.

V and J are TRBV20-1 and TRBJ2-6; the D is unclear. The V and J ends lost 5 bases and 2 bases respectively, with 7 bases between them. The CDR3 is made up of 13 amino acids. Germline V gene sequence: CDR1 DFQATT, CDR2 SNEGSKA (reference sequence). CDR3 nucleotide sequence: TGCAGTGCTCCCCGGGCTGGGGCCAACGTCCTGACTTTC. Translation gives CSAPRAGANVLTF.

The chain combines TRBV5-5 with TRBJ1-1; tentative D call: TRBD1 (5 bases). With 6 bases removed from V and 9 bases from J, the gap between germline ends came to 18 bases. The CDR3 has 13 amino acids. Germline V lookup: CDR1 SGHKS, CDR2 YYEKEE (reference sequence). The CDR3 spells CASTFEGHDKAFF. Written as DNA, the CDR3 is TGTGCCAGCACCTTCGAAGGACACGACAAAGCTTTCTTT.

CDR3 protein: CSARDLLAGGRNNEQFF. CDR3 nucleotide sequence: TGCAGTGCTAGAGATTTGCTAGCGGGGGGCCGAAACAATGAGCAGTTCTTC. The chain is built from TRBV20-1 and TRBJ2-1, with 11 bases aligning to TRBD2. V was pared by 0 bases and J by 5 bases, with 9 bases of the junction left unmatched. The CDR3 loop spans 17 amino acids. Germline V gene data show CDR1 as DFQATT and CDR2 as SNEGSKA (reference sequence).

The rearrangement links TRBV20-1 to TRBJ2-1, with 8 nucleotides matching TRBD2. The germline V gene has CDR1 DFQATT and CDR2 SNEGSKA (reference sequence). This CDR3 comprises 16 residues. V shed 3 bases and J 3 bases; nucleotides not matched to a gene: 10. This chain's CDR3 is CSASPAGGLHYNEQFF. CDR3 nucleotide sequence: TGCAGTGCTAGTCCGGCGGGGGGCCTACACTACAATGAGCAGTTCTTC.

This clonotype appeared a few times. V is TRBV29-1 and J is TRBJ1-3, with D uncertain. Between the trimmed V and J ends, which lost 5 bases and 0 bases, there was a span of 14 bases. CDR3 length equals 15 residues. Germline-derived CDR1 and CDR2 are SQVTM and ANQGSEA. CDR3 in amino acids: CSVQHDLISGNTIYF. The CDR3 nucleotides read TGCAGCGTTCAACATGACCTCATCTCTGGAAACACCATATATTTT.

The chain has TRBV20-1 and TRBJ1-4; no firm D call. The CDR3 length is 13 residues. V lost 3 bases and J lost 8, with 13 bases in between. Germline V CDR1 and CDR2: DFQATT, SNEGSKA (reference sequence). DNA for the CDR3: TGCAGTGCTAGGGCCCTGCCGGGGGAAAAACTGTTTTTT. It is translated as CSARALPGEKLFF.

Only a few counts were recorded for this clonotype. The chain links TRBV7-2 to TRBJ2-3, with D perhaps matching TRBD1 or TRBD2 (5 bases each). Germline V gene lookup returns CDR1 SGHTA and CDR2 FQGNSA. V shed 2 bases and J shed 2 bases, with 14 bases lying between them. CDR3 length equals 16 residues. The CDR3 is CASSLLGATVTDTQYF. In nucleotides, the CDR3 is TGTGCCAGCAGCTTACTCGGGGCCACAGTCACAGATACGCAGTATTTT.

The rearrangement uses TRBV7-3 and TRBJ2-2; D unresolved. Germline assignment: CDR1 SGHTA and CDR2 FQGTGA. This CDR3 is 16 amino acids long. V gave up 2 bases and J gave up 0 bases, with 10 bases separating them. CDR3 bases: TGTGCCAGCAGCTTAGTTGTGACACCGAACACCGGGGAGCTGTTTTTT. This gives the protein CASSLVVTPNTGELFF. Full variable domain (missing parts from reference TRBV7-3 and TRBJ2-2): GAGVSQTPSNKVTEKGKYVELRCDPISGHTALYWYRQSLGQGPEFLIYFQGTGAADDSGLPNDRFFAVRPEGSVSTLKIQRTERGDSAVYLCASSLVVTPNTGELFFGEGSRLTVL.

This chain uses TRBV15 with TRBJ2-1; D may be TRBD1 or TRBD2 (5 bases each). The CDR3 length is 18 residues. V was cut by 2 bases and J by 2 bases, with 19 bases left in between. CDR1 and CDR2 (germline): LNHNV, YYDKDF (reference sequence). The CDR3 sequence is CATSRRPSTGAPYNEQFF. The DNA for the CDR3 is TGTGCCACCAGCAGAAGGCCATCTACCGGGGCCCCCTACAATGAGCAGTTCTTC.

This sequence joins TRBV5-1 and TRBJ1-1; D may be TRBD1 (6 bases). V was pared by 1 base and J by 1 base, with 11 bases between. This CDR3 spans 15 amino acids. Looked up from germline, CDR1 is SGHRS and CDR2 is YFSETQ. CDR3 nucleotide sequence: TGCGCCAGCAGCTTGTGGGGACAACCGAACACTGAAGCTTTCTTT. Translation gives CASSLWGQPNTEAFF.

This chain uses TRBV18 with TRBJ2-2; TRBD2 aligns across 7 bases. The germline V gene has CDR1 KGHSH and CDR2 LQKENI. Trimming took 5 bases from V and 4 from J; bases not matched to a gene: 7. The CDR3 sequence is 15 residues long. CDR3 region: CASSTTSWSTGELFF. Written as DNA, the CDR3 is TGTGCCAGCTCAACGACTAGCTGGAGCACCGGGGAGCTGTTTTTT.

This clonotype showed up just a few times. This sequence joins TRBV5-6 and TRBJ1-1; D call uncertain. This CDR3 comprises 20 residues. Germline V CDR1 and CDR2: SGHDT, YYEEEE. Trimming stripped 3 bases from V and 0 bases from J, with 27 bases between. CDR3 nucleotides: TGTGCCAGCAGCTGTACACCGCCCGGGCACCCGTCCTATATGAACACTGAAGCTTTCTTT. This sequence encodes CASSCTPPGHPSYMNTEAFF. Based on the CDR3 plus reference TRBV5-6 and TRBJ1-1, the full variable domain is DAGVTQSPTHLIKTRGQQVTLRCSPKSGHDTVSWYQQALGQGPQFIFQYYEEEERQRGNFPDRFSGHQFPNYSSELNVNALLLGDSALYLCASSCTPPGHPSYMNTEAFFGQGTRLTVV.

V and J are TRBV5-1 and TRBJ2-2; no definite D call. The germline V gene encodes CDR1 SGHRS and CDR2 YFSETQ. The CDR3 has 14 amino acids. V was shortened by 7 bases and J by 2 bases, with 12 bases between the two germline ends. The CDR3 sequence is CASREVVNTGELFF. The CDR3 bases are TGCGCCAGCCGAGAGGTTGTCAACACCGGGGAGCTGTTTTTT.

The genes are TRBV20-1 and TRBJ1-2, with D possibly TRBD1 on 6 matching bases. The CDR3 is 10 residues long. V lost 4 bases, J lost 11 bases, and 11 bases lay in between. Germline CDR1 reads DFQATT; CDR2 reads SNEGSKA (reference sequence). The CDR3 sequence: CSATTGLYTF. As DNA, the CDR3 is TGCAGTGCTACGACAGGCTTGTACACCTTC.

This clonotype was counted a few times. The CDR3 nucleotides are TGTGCCAGCTCACCAGTGCACCCGGGAGTCGGCGGGGAGCTGTTTTTT. It translates to CASSPVHPGVGGELFF. The chain employs TRBV18 and TRBJ2-2; weak D call: TRBD2 (6 bases). With 2 bases removed from V and 7 bases from J, the gap between germline ends came to 17 bases. The CDR3 is 16 residues long. CDR1 KGHSH and CDR2 LQKENI come from the germline V gene.

This clonotype occurred a few times. This chain links TRBV2 with TRBJ2-7; possible D gene TRBD2, 6 bases. This CDR3 has 16 amino acids. Looked up from germline, CDR1 is SNHLY and CDR2 is FYNNEI. V lost 6 bases and J 0 bases, leaving 18 bases between the germline ends. The CDR3 reads CASSPGRGTGSYEQYF. The CDR3 DNA reads TGTGCCAGCAGCCCAGGACGGGGGACGGGCTCCTACGAGCAGTACTTC.

The V gene is TRBV3-1, the J gene TRBJ1-3, with no clear D. CDR3 length: 17 amino acids. Germline-derived CDR1 and CDR2 are LGHDT and YNNKEL (reference sequence). The V and J ends lost 4 bases and 2 bases respectively, with 18 bases between them. This CDR3 reads CASSLQTAFGPGNTIYF. The CDR3, as DNA: TGTGCCAGCAGCCTACAAACAGCCTTCGGTCCTGGAAACACCATATATTTT.